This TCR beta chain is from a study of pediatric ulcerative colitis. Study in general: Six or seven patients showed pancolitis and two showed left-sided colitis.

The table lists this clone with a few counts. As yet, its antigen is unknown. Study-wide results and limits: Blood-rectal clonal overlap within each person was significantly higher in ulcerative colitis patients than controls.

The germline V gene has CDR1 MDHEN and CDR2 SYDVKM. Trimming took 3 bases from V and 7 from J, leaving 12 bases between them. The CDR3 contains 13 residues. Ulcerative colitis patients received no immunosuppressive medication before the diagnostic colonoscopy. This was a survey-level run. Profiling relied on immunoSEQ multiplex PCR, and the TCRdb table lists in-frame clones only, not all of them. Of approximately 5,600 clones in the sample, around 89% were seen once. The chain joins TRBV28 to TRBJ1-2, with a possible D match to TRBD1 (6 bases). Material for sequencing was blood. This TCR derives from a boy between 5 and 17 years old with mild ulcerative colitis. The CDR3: CASSFRGAGGYTF. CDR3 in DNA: TGTGCCAGCAGTTTCCGGGGGGCAGGTGGCTACACCTTC.